The 11 T cell receptor beta chains given below trace back to one sample, sequenced in a study of PD-L1 blockade in urothelial cancer. TCRdb's copy holds only in-frame clones and misses some; the assay was immunoSEQ multiplex PCR. In the table there are about 38,000 clones, around four fifths of which are singletons. Time point defined: pretreatment peripheral blood. The sample was PBMCs, taken around atezolizumab (anti-PD-L1) treatment. The receptors originated from an elderly man with urothelial cancer.

V and J are TRBV10-3 and TRBJ2-1; weak D call: TRBD2 (5 bases). This CDR3 comprises 16 residues. The germline gives CDR1 ENHRY, CDR2 SYGVKD. V was trimmed by 10 bases and J by 2 bases, leaving 21 bases between them. CDR3 in DNA: TGTGCCACTGCACGGGAAAAAGACCCCCCCTACAATGAGCAGTTCTTC. Its protein is CATAREKDPPYNEQFF.

V is TRBV7-2 and J is TRBJ2-7; D perhaps matches TRBD2 (6 bases). Trimming pared 3 bases from V and 2 bases from J, leaving 14 bases between. The germline gives CDR1 SGHTA, CDR2 FQGNSA. This CDR3 has 15 amino acids. In DNA form, the CDR3 reads TGTGCCAGCAGCTTCTCAGGACTACCTCCCTACGAGCAGTACTTC. This sequence encodes CASSFSGLPPYEQYF.

This clone was counted a few times. The J gene is TRBJ1-1, the V gene TRBV5-6; possibly TRBD1 for D (6 bases). Germline V gene data show CDR1 as SGHDT and CDR2 as YYEEEE. This CDR3 has 15 amino acids. The germline V and J ends were trimmed by 0 bases and 5 bases, with 14 bases remaining between them. DNA of the CDR3: TGTGCCAGCAGCTTGGGGGACAACCGAGGGACTGAAGCTTTCTTT. It translates to CASSLGDNRGTEAFF.

The chain combines TRBV7-6 with TRBJ1-2; no clear D. Trimming shortened V by 5 bases and J by 0 bases, and 10 bases separated the two germline ends. From germline, CDR1 is SGHVS and CDR2 FNYEAQ. This CDR3 has 14 residues. The CDR3 loop is CASSEEVANYGYTF. The CDR3 nucleotides are TGTGCCAGCAGCGAAGAGGTCGCTAACTATGGCTACACCTTC.

In its sample, this clone was seen once. The gene calls are TRBV19 and TRBJ2-7, with 7 bases that match TRBD1. There are 14 residues in the CDR3. J gave up 5 bases and V 4 bases, and 8 bases lay outside the gene matches. Germline CDR1 and CDR2: LNHDA and SQIVND (reference sequence). CDR3 sequence reads: CASSSLGGLDEQYF. The CDR3 region has the DNA TGTGCCAGTAGTAGTTTAGGGGGCCTCGACGAGCAGTACTTC.

The V gene is TRBV11-2, the J gene TRBJ1-5, with D unresolved. Trimming left V 5 bases short and J 1 base short, with 15 bases between. The CDR3 is made up of 16 amino acids. In germline, CDR1 is SGHAT, CDR2 FQNNGV. CDR3 DNA: TGTGCCAGCAGCGACTTCCGGCGCGGGAGCAATCAGCCCCAGCATTTT. Translated: CASSDFRRGSNQPQHF.

The gene calls are TRBV11-2 and TRBJ2-2, with D perhaps TRBD2 (6 bases). This CDR3 is 15 amino acids long. Trimming removed 10 bases at V and 8 bases at J, with 23 bases between. CDR1 and CDR2 from the germline V gene are SGHAT and FQNNGV. The CDR3 region has the DNA TGTGCCATCCGGGGAGGCGGCCCTGGGAGGGGGGAGCTGTTTTTT. It specifies CAIRGGGPGRGELFF.

The chain combines TRBV6-6 with TRBJ2-7; maybe TRBD2 (6 bases). The germline CDR1 and CDR2 sequences are MNHNY and SVGAGI (reference sequence). The CDR3 sequence is 14 residues long. Deletions cut 0 bases from V and 5 bases from J, with 11 bases between. This CDR3 is CASSYSAGKNEQYF. The CDR3 DNA is TGTGCCAGCAGTTACTCGGCGGGGAAAAACGAGCAGTACTTC.

The chain links TRBV28 to TRBJ2-7, with 7 bases that match TRBD2. The CDR3 is 15 amino acids. Germline lookup yields CDR1 MDHEN and CDR2 SYDVKM. J lost 3 bases, V lost 4 bases, and 9 bases had no gene match. In nucleotides, the CDR3 is TGTGCCAGCAGTTACCCCGGGACTAACAACTACGAGCAGTACTTC. Amino acid sequence: CASSYPGTNNYEQYF. The full variable domain, completed using reference TRBV28 and TRBJ2-7, is DVKVTQSSRYLVKRTGEKVFLECVQDMDHENMFWYRQDPGLGLRLIYFSYDVKMKEKGDIPEGYSVSREKKERFSLILESASTNQTSMYLCASSYPGTNNYEQYFGPGTRLTVT.

V gene TRBV11-2 combines with J gene TRBJ1-1; tentatively, D is TRBD1 (5 bases). V was pared by 1 base and J by 10 bases, with 10 bases between. CDR3 size: 12 residues. Germline V gene sequence: CDR1 SGHAT, CDR2 FQNNGV. CDR3 nucleotides: TGTGCCAGCAGCTTAGCTCAGGGTCTAGCTTTCTTT. Translated: CASSLAQGLAFF.

The gene calls are TRBV21-1 and TRBJ2-7; the D call TRBD2 from the table was never checked on the DNA. TRBV21-1 is recorded as a pseudogene. The length of the CDR3 is 16 residues. The CDR3 spells CASSNGSGRSSYEQYF. CDR3 sequence (DNA): TGTGCCAGCAGCAACGGGAGCGGGAGGAGCTCCTACGAGCAGTACTTC.